The entry below gives a single T cell receptor (beta chain) sequence along with its context. Original processing methods: Estimation of nucleated cell counts was performed using reference gene primer amplification. The data were produced by immunoSEQ multiplex PCR, yet TCRdb's version contains in-frame clones alone and is incomplete. The V and J calls and clone size come from that table; D and trimming were worked out from the DNA. The table includes tens of thousands of clones, around 67% detected once. Patients at the Seattle site were enrolled during active infection and followed longitudinally. The data were obtained in a study of blood T cell repertoires in COVID-19. Turning to the study itself: The study drew acute and convalescent COVID-19 samples from the United States, Italy and Spain. The analysed material was cDNA or gDNA that came from T cells, B-cell-depleted T cells, or PBMCs.

The V gene's germline CDR1 is SGHVS and CDR2 FNYEAQ. J was trimmed by 5 bases and V by 5 bases; bases with no gene match: 7. The length of the CDR3 is 15 residues. The J gene is TRBJ1-4, the V gene TRBV7-6; TRBD1 matches 8 bases. The sequence was obtained from a man between 65 and 79 years old with COVID-19, enrolled during active disease. Sequenced sample: peripheral blood. In DNA form, the CDR3 reads TGTGCCAGCAGCGAAGGGACAGGCGACAATGAAAAACTGTTTTTT. Protein: CASSEGTGDNEKLFF.